The 23 T cell receptor beta chains reported below all come from one sample, sequenced in a study of cytomegalovirus exposure and HLA in healthy donors. Primers included in the PCR were 60 Vbeta and 13 Jbeta primers. The protocol was immunoSEQ multiplex PCR, while the TCRdb copy is restricted to in-frame clones and leaves out a portion. The table has approximately 250,000 clones, around four fifths seen once. Sequencing was carried out using PBMCs. These receptors all come from a boy aged 5-17 years in good health and CMV-seronegative.

This sequence joins TRBV11-3 and TRBJ1-2, with D maybe TRBD1 (5 bases). Trimming took off 5 bases at V and 8 bases at J, with 15 bases between the two ends. CDR1 is SGHNT, CDR2 YENEEA, per germline. The CDR3 spans 13 residues. The CDR3 DNA reads as TGTGCCAGCAGCAGTCAGGGATTACGAGGCTACACCTTC. It yields the protein CASSSQGLRGYTF.

The chain combines TRBV21-1 with TRBJ2-1; the D call in the table, TRBD2, was not verified against the DNA. TRBV21-1 is a pseudogene segment. The CDR3 is 21 amino acids. The CDR3 protein is CASSKAEMFYGGNLRDNEQFF. The CDR3 nucleotides read TGTGCCAGCAGCAAAGCGGAAATGTTTTATGGAGGTAACCTAAGAGACAATGAGCAGTTCTTC.

CDR3 nucleotide sequence: TGTGCCAGCAGCCAAGTGGCTCATGAGCAGTTCTTC. This translates into CASSQVAHEQFF. The chain uses TRBV14 and TRBJ2-1; D is unclear. This CDR3 contains 12 residues. Trimming cost V 1 base and J 8 bases, with 6 bases left between them. Germline V lookup: CDR1 SGHDN, CDR2 FVKESK. The variable domain in full, completed from reference TRBV14 and TRBJ2-1, reads EAGVTQFPSHSVIEKGQTVTLRCDPISGHDNLYWYRRVMGKEIKFLLHFVKESKQDESGMPNNRFLAERTGGTYSTLKVQPAELEDSGVYFCASSQVAHEQFFGPGTRLTVL.

In its sample, this clone was seen once. The CDR3 DNA follows: TGTGCCAGCAGCTTCGGACTAGCGGAGAAACTCACAGATACGCAGTATTTT. The encoded protein is CASSFGLAEKLTDTQYF. The chain carries TRBV7-9 and TRBJ2-3; TRBD2 matches at 10 bases. This CDR3 has 17 residues. V was clipped by 3 bases and J by 2 bases; unmatched bases: 8. Germline values: CDR1 SEHNR, CDR2 FQNEAQ (reference sequence).

This sequence joins TRBV5-1 and TRBJ2-7; 13 bases agree with TRBD2. There are 15 residues in the CDR3. After removal of 4 bases from V and 2 bases from J, the junction contained 3 bases not matched to a gene. CDR1 is SGHRS, CDR2 YFSETQ, per germline. The CDR3 loop is CASSPGTSGTYEQYF. DNA for the CDR3: TGCGCCAGCAGCCCGGGGACTAGCGGGACCTACGAGCAGTACTTC.

This clone was seen a single time. V usage is TRBV4-1 and J usage is TRBJ1-1; TRBD1 matches 7 bases. Germline CDR1 and CDR2: MGHRA and YSYEKL. The CDR3 runs to 15 residues. Trimming at V came to 3 bases and at J to 5 bases, leaving 9 bases not matched to a gene. CDR3 DNA sequence: TGCGCCAGCAGCCAGAAAGGGGGCAGGGGAACTGAAGCTTTCTTT. Encoded protein: CASSQKGGRGTEAFF.

CDR3 nucleotide sequence: TGTGCCAGCAGCCAAGATTACGGAGACTCCTATAATTCACCCCTCCACTTT. Its translation: CASSQDYGDSYNSPLHF. The chain links TRBV14 to TRBJ1-6; D not certain. V lost 0 bases to trimming and J lost 0 bases, with 9 bases between them. There are 17 residues in the CDR3. Per germline, CDR1 SGHDN and CDR2 FVKESK.

The J gene is TRBJ2-5, the V gene TRBV5-1; D is unresolved. The V and J ends lost 1 base and 5 bases respectively, with 18 bases between them. The CDR3 runs to 16 residues. Germline-derived CDR1 and CDR2 are SGHRS and YFSETQ. In nucleotides, the CDR3 is TGCGCCAGCAGCTTGAAGGCAGGTCAAGTGGCGGAGACCCAGTACTTC. This translates into CASSLKAGQVAETQYF.

This chain uses TRBV19 with TRBJ2-7; D is possibly TRBD1 (5 bases). CDR1 is LNHDA and CDR2 is SQIVND in the germline V gene (reference sequence). This CDR3 region has 12 residues. Trimming cost V 7 bases and J 3 bases, with 10 bases left between them. The CDR3 spells CASTDSYYEQYF. The CDR3 nucleotides are TGTGCCAGTACAGACAGCTACTACGAGCAGTACTTC. The full variable domain, completed using reference TRBV19 and TRBJ2-7, is DGGITQSPKYLFRKEGQNVTLSCEQNLNHDAMYWYRQDPGQGLRLIYYSQIVNDFQKGDIAEGYSVSREKKESFPLTVTSAQKNPTAFYLCASTDSYYEQYFGPGTRLTVT.

The V gene is TRBV30, the J gene TRBJ1-1, with 11 positions matching TRBD1. The V and J ends lost 7 bases and 7 bases, in that order; junction bases with no gene match: 20. The CDR3 consists of 17 residues. The germline V gene has CDR1 GTSNPN and CDR2 SVGIG (reference sequence). The CDR3 is CAYQGVNTGTGGCEAFF. CDR3 in DNA: TGTGCCTATCAAGGAGTGAACACCGGGACAGGGGGTTGTGAAGCTTTCTTT.

This chain links TRBV10-3 with TRBJ2-7; 7 bases align to TRBD2. CDR1 and CDR2 from the germline V gene are ENHRY and SYGVKD. The CDR3 is 15 residues long. V trimming: 3 bases; J trimming: 2 bases; junction bases outside the gene matches: 7. DNA for the CDR3: TGTGCCATCAGTGAAAATAGCGGGCTGACCTACGAGCAGTACTTC. This codes for CAISENSGLTYEQYF.

The J gene is TRBJ2-5, the V gene TRBV5-1; D perhaps matches TRBD2 (6 bases). CDR1 SGHRS and CDR2 YFSETQ come from the germline V gene. V dropped 0 bases and J dropped 4 bases, with 22 bases sitting between them. The CDR3 sequence is 18 residues long. CDR3 amino acids: CASSLVTRLSSGGETQYF. In nucleotides, the CDR3 is TGCGCCAGCAGCTTGGTGACTAGGCTATCCTCAGGAGGAGAGACCCAGTACTTC.

The V and J genes are TRBV18 and TRBJ2-5, with a tentative D call TRBD2 (6 bases). V shed 2 bases and J shed 1 base, with 11 bases lying between them. The CDR3 has 15 residues. Germline V CDR1 and CDR2: KGHSH, LQKENI. This chain's CDR3 is CASSPSQAGQETQYF. The CDR3 region has the DNA TGTGCCAGCTCACCATCCCAAGCGGGCCAAGAGACCCAGTACTTC.

The CDR3 DNA is TGTGCCAGAGAGGCAGCCCTGGGGAGTGGTCAGCCCCAGCATTTT. It encodes CAREAALGSGQPQHF. This chain links TRBV7-9 with TRBJ1-5; no clear D gene. Per the germline V gene, CDR1 is SEHNR and CDR2 is FQNEAQ (reference sequence). The CDR3 contains 15 residues. V dropped 9 bases and J dropped 6 bases, with 21 bases sitting between them.

This clone has a handful of counts. This sequence joins TRBV5-6 and TRBJ2-4; D is perhaps TRBD2 (5 bases). Germline loops: CDR1 SGHDT, CDR2 YYEEEE. Trimming pared 4 bases from V and 7 bases from J, leaving 24 bases between. The CDR3 contains 17 residues. The CDR3 loop reads CASSRRYLLDRGNIQYF. DNA of the CDR3: TGTGCCAGCAGCCGGAGATACCTATTGGACCGCGGGAACATTCAGTACTTC.

The rearrangement joins TRBV7-6 to TRBJ2-2, with 7 bases that match TRBD1. From germline, CDR1 is SGHVS and CDR2 FNYEAQ. There are 16 residues in the CDR3. Germline trimming cut 1 base from V and 2 bases from J; bases unmatched to any gene: 4. The CDR3 spells CASSLVTGANTGELFF. The CDR3 DNA reads TGTGCCAGCAGCTTAGTTACAGGGGCTAACACCGGGGAGCTGTTTTTT.

V usage is TRBV6-1 and J usage is TRBJ1-6; D gene unclear. The CDR3 is made up of 13 amino acids. Germline V gives CDR1 MNHNS, CDR2 SASEGT. V lost 1 base and J lost 13, with 11 bases in between. The chain's CDR3 is CASSEGLRVPLHF. As DNA, the CDR3 is TGTGCCAGCAGTGAAGGGCTGAGGGTGCCCCTCCACTTT.

The V call is TRBV10-3, the J call TRBJ1-3, with D maybe TRBD1 (5 bases). V was clipped by 4 bases and J by 3 bases, with 10 bases between them. Germline V gives CDR1 ENHRY, CDR2 SYGVKD. The CDR3 sequence is 14 residues long. The CDR3: CAISGGENGNTIYF. CDR3 sequence (DNA): TGTGCCATCAGTGGGGGGGAAAATGGAAACACCATATATTTT.

The rearrangement links TRBV6-5 to TRBJ2-5; the D gene is possibly TRBD1 (5 bases). The CDR3 is made up of 13 amino acids. Germline values: CDR1 MNHEY, CDR2 SVGAGI. V was cut by 1 base and J by 4 bases, with 7 bases left in between. The CDR3 spells CASSYFRGETQYF. CDR3 nucleotides: TGTGCCAGCAGTTACTTTAGGGGAGAGACCCAGTACTTC.

This clone has only a few counts. The rearrangement joins TRBV19 to TRBJ2-7, with no clear D. The germline V gene encodes CDR1 LNHDA and CDR2 SQIVND (reference sequence). The CDR3 runs 15 residues. Trimming cost V 6 bases and J 2 bases, with 17 bases left between them. The CDR3 nucleotides read TGTGCCAGTAGGTTTCGACTCCCCCTGACCTACGAGCAGTACTTC. Its translation is CASRFRLPLTYEQYF.

The rearrangement links TRBV9 to TRBJ2-7, with TRBD1 matching over 8 bases. From germline, CDR1 is SGDLS and CDR2 YYNGEE. The CDR3 totals 15 residues. V trimming: 4 bases; J trimming: 3 bases; junction bases outside the gene matches: 9. The CDR3 coding sequence is TGTGCCAGCAGCCCCCCCGGGACAGGACACTACGAGCAGTACTTC. Residues: CASSPPGTGHYEQYF.

The chain employs TRBV5-1 and TRBJ2-3; 7 nucleotides align to TRBD2. CDR1 and CDR2 from the germline V gene are SGHRS and YFSETQ. This CDR3 spans 14 amino acids. Trimming at V came to 4 bases and at J to 4 bases, leaving 6 bases not matched to a gene. DNA of the CDR3: TGCGCCAGCAGCCGTTTCGGGAGGCCAGATACGCAGTATTTT. Encoded protein: CASSRFGRPDTQYF.

In its sample, this clone was seen a few times. The genes are TRBV5-1 and TRBJ1-4; 7 bases are shared with TRBD1. The CDR3 length is 15 residues. V was pared by 4 bases and J by 8 bases, with 11 bases of the junction left unmatched. Germline CDR1 and CDR2: SGHRS and YFSETQ. The CDR3 sequence is CASSLQGDAREKLFF. DNA for the CDR3: TGCGCCAGCAGCCTGCAGGGGGATGCACGCGAAAAACTGTTTTTT.